Listed below are T cell receptor beta chains from one sample, sequenced in a study of vaccination and CD4 T cells after COVID-19. Their cognate antigens are unknown. A single record per CDR3 protein comes from TCRdb applying MiXCR to the PCR reads. Here the sample spans a few thousand distinct CDR3 sequences, roughly two fifths being singletons. Material for sequencing was CD4+ T cells from blood, cultured in vitro. The origin of the receptors is a human donor in good health. Each CDR3 is given with its conserved first and last residue. D genes are given only for firm matches. Clone size is not always given. Where it is, it says once, few, many or a class for expanded clones.

J gene | V gene | D gene | clone size | CDR3 DNA | CDR3 protein
TRBJ1-1 | TRBV30 | . | . | TGTGCCTGGAGGGCCTTCGGGGGCGCTGAAGCTTTCTTT | CAWRAFGGAEAFF
TRBJ2-1 | TRBV30 | TRBD2 | . | TGTGCCTGGGAGGTACTAGCGGGAGGCAATGAGCAGTTCTTC | CAWEVLAGGNEQFF
TRBJ2-2 | TRBV7-3 | TRBD1 | once | TGTGCCAGCAGCCCCTCGGACAGGGGGCCCGGGGAGCTGTTTTTT | CASSPSDRGPGELFF
TRBJ2-7 | TRBV19 | . | . | TGTGCCAGTACCCGATCACATTCCGGCGAGCAGTACTTC | CASTRSHSGEQYF
TRBJ1-6 | TRBV2 | TRBD1 | few | TGTGCCAGCAGCCGGGACAGCGGGACACCCCTCCACTTT | CASSRDSGTPLHF
TRBJ1-2 | TRBV29-1 | . | . | TGCAGCGTTCAAAGCTGGGACGCTAACTATGGCTACACCTTC | CSVQSWDANYGYTF
TRBJ2-7 | TRBV18 | . | . | TGTGCCAGCTCACCCCGGGCCCGGGGGGAGCAGTACTTC | CASSPRARGEQYF
TRBJ2-7 | TRBV27 | TRBD2 | . | TGTGCCAGCAGGGAAGCGGGAGAAAGGCACGGGCAGTACTTC | CASREAGERHGQYF
TRBJ1-2 | TRBV20-1 | . | few | TGCAGTGCTAGAGTATATTATACGGGGACTAACTATGGCTACACCTTC | CSARVYYTGTNYGYTF
TRBJ2-7 | TRBV19 | . | once | TGTGCCAGTTCTCAAACCCGGGACAACGAGCAGTACTTC | CASSQTRDNEQYF
TRBJ2-1 | TRBV7-2 | . | . | TGTGCCAGCAGCTTAAGCGGCGGGGGCCTATACAATGAGCAGTTCTTC | CASSLSGGGLYNEQFF
TRBJ1-2 | TRBV27 | . | . | TGTGCCAGCAGTTTATCGCCGGGGTACCATGGCTACACCTTC | CASSLSPGYHGYTF
TRBJ2-3 | TRBV11-2 | . | few | TGTGCCAGCAGCACAAGACTAAGTGGAGATACGCAGTATTTT | CASSTRLSGDTQYF
TRBJ2-5 | TRBV25-1 | . | . | TGTGCCAGCAGAGCCAGCGCAACGTACCAAGAGACCCAGTACTTC | CASRASATYQETQYF
TRBJ1-2 | TRBV3-1 | . | . | TGTGCCAGCAGCCAACAGGGATTCGATGGCTACACCTTC | CASSQQGFDGYTF
TRBJ1-5 | TRBV30 | . | . | TGTGCCTGGAGCTACGCAGGTAATAGCAATCAGCCCCAGCATTTT | CAWSYAGNSNQPQHF